These 17 T cell receptor beta chains were sequenced from one sample in a study of blood T cell repertoires in COVID-19. The data were produced by immunoSEQ multiplex PCR, yet TCRdb's version contains in-frame clones alone and is incomplete. Of some 200,000 clones listed, approximately 84% were seen once; the top ten hold 5% to 6.5%. Sequenced input: peripheral blood. The receptor source for this set is a man at least 80 years old with acute or convalescent COVID-19.

The chain uses TRBV7-2 and TRBJ2-7; 9 bases match TRBD2. The germline V gene has CDR1 SGHTA and CDR2 FQGNSA. V lost 5 bases, J lost 2 bases, and 4 bases stayed unmatched. The CDR3 contains 14 residues. The DNA of the CDR3 is TGTGCCAGCAGCCTGACTAGCGGTCCCTACGAGCAGTACTTC. Its translation is CASSLTSGPYEQYF.

In DNA, the CDR3 is TGTGCCACCAGTGACCCCGGGACTCCGAACAATGAGCAGTTCTTC. Translating it yields CATSDPGTPNNEQFF. The V call is TRBV24-1, the J call TRBJ2-1; D might be TRBD2 (6 bases). Per the germline V gene, CDR1 is KGHDR and CDR2 is SFDVKD. V was pared by 4 bases and J by 5 bases, with 14 bases between. The CDR3 runs to 15 residues.

This chain uses TRBV7-9 with TRBJ2-3; D unclear. V was clipped by 4 bases and J by 3 bases, with 5 bases between them. The CDR3 contains 12 residues. Looked up from germline, CDR1 is SEHNR and CDR2 is FQNEAQ (reference sequence). The CDR3 protein is CASSSLTDTQYF. The CDR3 bases are TGTGCCAGCAGCTCACTAACAGATACGCAGTATTTT.

The rearrangement uses TRBV30 and TRBJ2-1; the match to TRBD1 covers 7 bases. Trimming cost V 5 bases and J 5 bases; bases outside gene matches: 9. Germline V gene data show CDR1 as GTSNPN and CDR2 as SVGIG (reference sequence). This CDR3 is 14 amino acids long. CDR3 residues: CAWRPGTVNNEQFF. The CDR3 DNA follows: TGTGCCTGGCGCCCCGGGACAGTCAACAATGAGCAGTTCTTC.

V and J are TRBV11-2 and TRBJ2-5, with D hard to call. V dropped 5 bases and J dropped 4 bases, with 8 bases sitting between them. The germline V gene encodes CDR1 SGHAT and CDR2 FQNNGV. The CDR3 loop spans 12 amino acids. CDR3 residues: CASSTQRETQYF. The CDR3 DNA reads as TGTGCCAGCAGCACACAAAGAGAGACCCAGTACTTC.

This clone was seen more than once but under ten times. This chain uses TRBV5-1 with TRBJ1-1, with 8 positions matching TRBD1. This CDR3 region has 16 residues. Germline V CDR1 and CDR2: SGHRS, YFSETQ. V shed 5 bases and J 3 bases; nucleotides not matched to a gene: 12. CDR3: CASRSGQGGPDTEAFF. The DNA for the CDR3 is TGCGCCAGCAGATCCGGACAGGGTGGGCCGGACACTGAAGCTTTCTTT.

The V call is TRBV28, the J call TRBJ2-1; 11 bases are shared with TRBD2. The CDR3 has 16 residues. V lost 2 bases to trimming and J lost 9 bases; unmatched junction nucleotides: 9. The germline V gene encodes CDR1 MDHEN and CDR2 SYDVKM. The CDR3 DNA is TGTGCCAGCAGTTTACTGGGACTAGCGGACCTCAGTGAGCAGTTCTTC. Translated, it gives CASSLLGLADLSEQFF.

CDR3 sequence reads: CASSYIDRVSNQPQHF. DNA of the CDR3: TGTGCCAGCAGTTACATCGACAGGGTAAGCAATCAGCCCCAGCATTTT. The chain recombines TRBV6-2 or TRBV6-3 with TRBJ1-5; 7 bases are shared with TRBD1. The CDR3 covers 16 residues. With V trimmed by 2 bases and J by 1 base, 5 bases remained unmatched. The germline CDR1 and CDR2 sequences are MNHEY and SVGEGT.

The genes are TRBV4-2 and TRBJ2-2, with 11 nucleotides matching TRBD2. The CDR3 has 18 amino acids. With 0 bases clipped from V and 0 bases from J, the junction kept 3 bases outside the gene matches. Per the germline V gene, CDR1 is LGHNA and CDR2 is YNFKEQ. CDR3 nucleotides: TGTGCCAGCAGCCAAGATCCTAGCGGGAGGCCGAACACCGGGGAGCTGTTTTTT. Protein product: CASSQDPSGRPNTGELFF.

In this sample, this clone turned up a few times. This rearrangement joins TRBV7-9 to TRBJ1-3; D unclear. Trimming removed 1 base at V and 0 bases at J, with 16 bases between. This CDR3 comprises 18 residues. The germline gives CDR1 SEHNR, CDR2 FQNEAQ (reference sequence). DNA of the CDR3: TGTGCCAGCAGCTTAGGTTGGGCGGGAGAGCGCTCTGGAAACACCATATATTTT. This translates into CASSLGWAGERSGNTIYF.

The chain uses TRBV4-2 and TRBJ2-5, with TRBD2 matching 10 bases. Germline V gene data show CDR1 as LGHNA and CDR2 as YNFKEQ. The CDR3 extends over 15 amino acids. With V trimmed by 1 base and J by 5 bases, 4 bases remained unmatched. CDR3 sequence: CASSQVGLAAETQYF. As DNA, the CDR3 is TGTGCCAGCAGCCAAGTTGGACTAGCGGCGGAGACCCAGTACTTC.

The rearrangement joins TRBV13 to TRBJ2-6; 9 nucleotides line up with TRBD1. The V gene end was trimmed by 5 bases and the J gene end by 0 bases; junction bases not matched to a gene: 20. CDR1 and CDR2 from the germline V gene are PRHDT and FYEKMQ (reference sequence). CDR3 length: 22 residues. CDR3 sequence: CASSDRRGGRDRVYSGANVLTF. The CDR3 region has the DNA TGTGCCAGCAGCGATAGGCGAGGGGGCCGGGACAGGGTCTACTCTGGGGCCAACGTCCTGACTTTC.

Concerning this clone itself: Within the sample, other DNA sequences also encode this same CDR3. V is TRBV3-1 (or the pseudogene TRBV3-2) and J is TRBJ2-1; perhaps TRBD2 as D (6 bases). Trimming left V 1 base short and J 4 bases short, with 11 bases between. The CDR3 is made up of 15 amino acids. Germline V gene data show CDR1 as LGHDT and CDR2 as YNNKEL (reference sequence). CDR3: CASSQARTTYNEQFF. CDR3 in DNA: TGTGCCAGCAGCCAAGCCCGGACTACTTACAATGAGCAGTTCTTC.

The V gene is TRBV13, the J gene TRBJ2-3; perhaps TRBD2 as D (7 bases). The V end lost 4 bases, the J end lost 3 bases, and 29 bases lay between the germline ends. The germline gives CDR1 PRHDT, CDR2 FYEKMQ (reference sequence). This CDR3 is built from 20 residues. CDR3 region: CASSSRKGGAPDGETDTQYF. DNA of the CDR3: TGTGCCAGCAGCTCCCGAAAAGGGGGGGCGCCCGATGGGGAGACAGATACGCAGTATTTT.

The chain has TRBV27 and TRBJ2-3; 8 bases are a match to TRBD2. This CDR3 has 15 amino acids. Germline lookup yields CDR1 MNHEY and CDR2 SMNVEV (reference sequence). V lost 3 bases to trimming and J lost 7 bases; unmatched junction nucleotides: 9. CDR3 sequence: CASSFTSGASYTQYF. Written as DNA, the CDR3 is TGTGCCAGCAGTTTCACTAGCGGAGCTAGTTATACGCAGTATTTT.

The chain has TRBV24-1 and TRBJ2-1, with 9 bases matching TRBD1. V shed 3 bases and J 8 bases; nucleotides not matched to a gene: 7. The CDR3 totals 15 residues. Looked up from germline, CDR1 is KGHDR and CDR2 is SFDVKD. CDR3 protein: CATSDGQGTEDEQFF. CDR3 bases: TGTGCCACCAGTGATGGACAGGGGACGGAGGATGAGCAGTTCTTC.

This chain joins TRBV7-2 and TRBJ2-2, with 10 bases aligning to TRBD1. This CDR3 has 15 amino acids. Germline CDR1 is SGHTA and CDR2 is FQGNSA. V trimming: 5 bases; J trimming: 6 bases; junction bases outside the gene matches: 6. The CDR3 loop reads CASSRGQGTAGELFF. The CDR3 nucleotides read TGTGCCAGCAGCCGGGGACAGGGGACGGCCGGGGAGCTGTTTTTT.